The 21 T cell receptor beta chains listed next were all sequenced from one sample in a study of shared clonotypes between healthy human individuals. The naive CD8 subset, CD45RO-negative cells positively selected for CCR7, excluded terminally differentiated effector memory CD45RA+ cells. Method: immunoSEQ multiplex PCR; TCRdb's copy keeps in-frame clones and lacks some. The sample records 550,000 to 750,000 clones, around 90% being singletons. Input material: naive CD8+ T cells sorted from blood. The receptors were sampled from a man younger than 45 in good health.

The genes are TRBV29-1 and TRBJ2-2; 10 bases match TRBD2. Per germline, CDR1 SQVTM and CDR2 ANQGSEA. J lost 4 bases, V lost 0 bases, and 2 bases had no gene match. The CDR3 is 15 residues long. CDR3 region: CSVEDASGSTGELFF. In DNA form, the CDR3 reads TGCAGCGTTGAAGACGCTAGCGGGAGCACCGGGGAGCTGTTTTTT.

This clone was observed a single time. The rearrangement links TRBV11-2 to TRBJ2-1, with 9 positions matching TRBD2. The length of the CDR3 is 17 residues. Germline V lookup: CDR1 SGHAT, CDR2 FQNNGV. J gave up 8 bases and V 0 bases, and 11 bases lay outside the gene matches. The CDR3 DNA follows: TGTGCCAGCAGCTTAGATAGGTGGCGGGAGGGAGTCGATGAGCAGTTCTTC. Its protein is CASSLDRWREGVDEQFF.

Concerning this clone: A junction end diverges from the germline sequence, so it may reflect a read error. The V and J genes are TRBV7-6 and TRBJ2-2; 13 positions agree with TRBD2. Germline V CDR1 and CDR2: SGHVS, FNYEAQ. This CDR3 is built from 17 residues. CDR3 sequence: CASSFGLAGVNPGELFF. The DNA for the CDR3 is TGTGCCAGCAGCTTCGGACTAGCGGGAGTGAACCCCGGGGAGCTGTTTTTT.

The chain is built from TRBV19 and TRBJ2-5; D ambiguous. Germline CDR1 reads LNHDA; CDR2 reads SQIVND (reference sequence). V shed 3 bases and J shed 0 bases, with 2 bases lying between them. The CDR3 is made up of 12 amino acids. In nucleotides, the CDR3 is TGTGCCAGTAGTATTAACCAAGAGACCCAGTACTTC. Its protein is CASSINQETQYF.

V gene TRBV7-3 combines with J gene TRBJ2-7; 12 bases line up with TRBD1. Per the germline V gene, CDR1 is SGHTA and CDR2 is FQGTGA. The CDR3 totals 14 residues. V was clipped by 5 bases and J by 7 bases; unmatched bases: 6. The CDR3 DNA reads as TGTGCCAGCAGCCCGGGACAGGGGGCTGGGGAGCAGTACTTC. This encodes CASSPGQGAGEQYF.

V usage is TRBV4-1 and J usage is TRBJ2-7; 9 positions agree with TRBD1. V gave up 1 base and J gave up 7 bases; unmatched junction bases: 5. This CDR3 is 14 amino acids long. Germline CDR1 is MGHRA and CDR2 is YSYEKL. The CDR3 here is CASSQGGQGSEQYF. The CDR3 coding sequence is TGCGCCAGCAGCCAAGGGGGACAGGGAAGTGAGCAGTACTTC.

This clone was found once. The rearrangement uses TRBV5-1 and TRBJ1-2; 7 bases map to TRBD1. The CDR3 length is 17 residues. V was clipped by 4 bases and J by 5 bases; unmatched bases: 17. Per the germline V gene, CDR1 is SGHRS and CDR2 is YFSETQ. CDR3 protein: CASSDPDRPWGYYGYTF. DNA of the CDR3: TGCGCCAGCAGCGACCCGGACAGGCCCTGGGGTTATTATGGCTACACCTTC.

V gene TRBV27 combines with J gene TRBJ2-4; D might be TRBD2 (5 bases). Germline V gene sequence: CDR1 MNHEY, CDR2 SMNVEV (reference sequence). This CDR3 contains 12 residues. V was clipped by 11 bases and J by 3 bases, with 11 bases between them. The CDR3, as DNA: TGTGCCGCCGGGGTGGTCAAAAACATTCAGTACTTC. Residues: CAAGVVKNIQYF.

The J gene is TRBJ1-5, the V gene TRBV4-1; tentatively, D is TRBD1 (5 bases). This CDR3 region has 15 residues. Germline V CDR1 and CDR2: MGHRA, YSYEKL. The germline V and J ends were trimmed by 4 bases and 6 bases, with 16 bases remaining between them. The CDR3 is CASSLRPGGSQPQHF. The CDR3, as DNA: TGCGCCAGCAGCCTTAGGCCCGGGGGAAGTCAGCCCCAGCATTTT.

This clone was recorded a few times. The J gene is TRBJ2-2, the V gene TRBV29-1; D remains unclear. There are 11 residues in the CDR3. Germline lookup yields CDR1 SQVTM and CDR2 ANQGSEA. The DNA of the CDR3 is TGCACCGCTGAGTATGGCGGGGAGCTGTTTTTT. Its translation is CTAEYGGELFF.

This chain joins TRBV30 and TRBJ1-2; 8 bases agree with TRBD1. J was trimmed by 3 bases and V by 1 base; bases with no gene match: 4. The length of the CDR3 is 14 residues. The germline V gene encodes CDR1 GTSNPN and CDR2 SVGIG (reference sequence). CDR3 region: CAWSATGVDYGYTF. Here the CDR3 DNA reads TGTGCCTGGAGTGCGACAGGGGTTGACTATGGCTACACCTTC.

The chain employs TRBV7-8 and TRBJ1-3, with D tentatively TRBD1 (5 bases). V was pared by 1 base and J by 2 bases, with 9 bases between. This CDR3 is 15 amino acids long. Per the germline V gene, CDR1 is SGHVS and CDR2 is FQNEAQ. DNA for the CDR3: TGTGCCAGCAGCTTAGATCCAGGGACTGGAAACACCATATATTTT. It specifies CASSLDPGTGNTIYF.

V gene TRBV27 combines with J gene TRBJ2-3, with D unclear. The CDR3 has 13 residues. CDR1 is MNHEY and CDR2 is SMNVEV in the germline V gene (reference sequence). The ends were cut back, 8 bases at V and 2 bases at J, with 11 bases in the middle. In DNA, the CDR3 is TGTGCCAGCGAGGATGCGCTCACAGATACGCAGTATTTT. The encoded protein is CASEDALTDTQYF.

This clone has a handful of counts. V usage is TRBV9 and J usage is TRBJ2-4; the match to TRBD2 covers 11 bases. The CDR3 extends over 16 amino acids. J gave up 6 bases and V 3 bases, and 8 bases lay outside the gene matches. Germline V CDR1 and CDR2: SGDLS, YYNGEE. The CDR3 region has the DNA TGTGCCAGCAGCGGAATAGCGGGAGGGCCGGTAAACATTCAGTACTTC. It translates to CASSGIAGGPVNIQYF.

The count of this clone is one. Other DNA sequences within the sample encode an identical CDR3. This rearrangement joins TRBV9 to TRBJ2-5; D not certain. The V and J ends lost 3 bases and 5 bases respectively, with 5 bases between them. This CDR3 spans 11 amino acids. CDR1 and CDR2 from the germline V gene are SGDLS and YYNGEE. The CDR3 protein is CASSDGETQYF. The CDR3 DNA sequence: TGTGCCAGCAGCGACGGGGAGACCCAGTACTTC.

There are a few counts of this clone. The chain is built from TRBV25-1 and TRBJ1-1; D remains ambiguous. The germline V gene encodes CDR1 MGHDK and CDR2 SYGVNS. The V end was cut by 5 bases, the J end by 4 bases, with 8 bases between. This CDR3 has 12 residues. As DNA, the CDR3 is TGTGCCAGCAGTCGGTACTCCACTGAAGCTTTCTTT. Amino acid sequence: CASSRYSTEAFF.

The V call is TRBV18, the J call TRBJ1-5; D is ambiguous. V was trimmed by 3 bases and J by 0 bases, leaving 15 bases between them. This CDR3 region has 17 residues. Germline values: CDR1 KGHSH, CDR2 LQKENI. For the CDR3, the DNA is TGTGCCAGCTCACCCACAGAAACGGTTAATAGCAATCAGCCCCAGCATTTT. Amino acids: CASSPTETVNSNQPQHF.

The chain recombines TRBV27 with TRBJ2-7, with unresolved D. The germline V gene encodes CDR1 MNHEY and CDR2 SMNVEV (reference sequence). The CDR3 extends over 11 amino acids. Between the trimmed V and J ends, which lost 4 bases and 6 bases, there was a span of 7 bases. Here the CDR3 reads CASSSWGEQYF. DNA of the CDR3: TGTGCCAGCAGTTCCTGGGGCGAGCAGTACTTC.

Comment on this clone: Other DNA variants within this sample encode the same CDR3. This rearrangement joins TRBV19 to TRBJ2-5; D not resolved. Germline CDR1 reads LNHDA; CDR2 reads SQIVND (reference sequence). V was trimmed by 1 base and J by 2 bases, leaving 5 bases between them. The CDR3 is made up of 13 amino acids. CDR3 nucleotide sequence: TGTGCCAGTAGTATAGTCAGTCAAGAGACCCAGTACTTC. The encoded protein is CASSIVSQETQYF.

This clone was observed once. The CDR3 DNA sequence: TGTGCCAGCAGCCTGACAGGGGGGTGGGATACGCAGTATTTT. Translated: CASSLTGGWDTQYF. This rearrangement joins TRBV5-5 to TRBJ2-3; 9 bases are shared with TRBD1. The V gene's germline CDR1 is SGHKS and CDR2 YYEKEE (reference sequence). V lost 4 bases and J lost 6; bases outside the gene matches: 6. The CDR3 has 14 amino acids. Variable domain in full (rest from reference TRBV5-5 and TRBJ2-3): DAGVTQSPTHLIKTRGQQVTLRCSPISGHKSVSWYQQVLGQGPQFIFQYYEKEERGRGNFPDRFSARQFPNYSSELNVNALLLGDSALYLCASSLTGGWDTQYFGPGTRLTVL.

This sequence joins TRBV7-9 and TRBJ1-1; unclear D gene. V lost 1 base, J lost 5 bases, and 5 bases lay in between. The germline CDR1 and CDR2 sequences are SEHNR and FQNEAQ (reference sequence). The CDR3 extends over 12 amino acids. This chain's CDR3 is CASSLGRTEAFF. CDR3 nucleotides: TGTGCCAGCAGCTTAGGACGGACTGAAGCTTTCTTT. Combining the CDR3 with reference TRBV7-9 and TRBJ1-1 gives the whole variable domain DTGVSQNPRHKITKRGQNVTFRCDPISEHNRLYWYRQTLGQGPEFLTYFQNEAQLEKSRLLSDRFSAERPKGSFSTLEIQRTEQGDSAMYLCASSLGRTEAFFGQGTRLTVV.